These 17 T cell receptor beta chains share one sample of origin, sequenced in a study of blood T cells in healthy people across ages. The use of a sample-barcoded 5' primer and a J-beta primer mix characterized a second PCR of roughly 6 to 11 cycles. TCRdb reanalysed the 5' RACE reads using MiXCR and keeps one entry per CDR3 protein. The sample comprises about 1.7 million distinct CDR3 sequences, 28% of which are singletons, and about 7.7% rests with the top ten. Specimen: blood. The receptors come from a woman in her twenties or thirties in good health.

The gene calls are TRBV15 and TRBJ2-3; D unclear. Germline V gene lookup returns CDR1 LNHNV and CDR2 YYDKDF (reference sequence). Trimming took off 0 bases at V and 1 base at J, with 8 bases between the two ends. The CDR3 extends over 15 amino acids. The CDR3 nucleotides are TGTGCCACCAGCAGAGATTCCGACGGCACAGATACGCAGTATTTT. It is translated as CATSRDSDGTDTQYF.

J is TRBJ2-2 and V is TRBV5-1, with 9 bases that match TRBD1. Germline V CDR1 and CDR2: SGHRS, YFSETQ. J was trimmed by 4 bases and V by 4 bases; bases with no gene match: 5. The CDR3 contains 15 residues. The CDR3 DNA follows: TGCGCCAGCAGCCTGGACAGGGGAGCCACCGGGGAGCTGTTTTTT. Translated: CASSLDRGATGELFF.

The chain has TRBV3-1 and TRBJ2-7; 8 nucleotides line up with TRBD1. In germline, CDR1 is LGHDT, CDR2 YNNKEL (reference sequence). This CDR3 comprises 16 residues. V was clipped by 3 bases and J by 2 bases; unmatched bases: 9. The CDR3 sequence: CASSHRDRGLTYEQYF. CDR3 nucleotides: TGTGCCAGCAGCCATCGAGACAGGGGATTGACCTACGAGCAGTACTTC.

There are a few counts of this clonotype. V gene TRBV20-1 combines with J gene TRBJ2-7, with 7 bases matching TRBD2. The CDR3 contains 16 residues. Trimming cost V 3 bases and J 2 bases; bases outside gene matches: 13. The germline V gene encodes CDR1 DFQATT and CDR2 SNEGSKA (reference sequence). The DNA for the CDR3 is TGCAGTGCTAGCGTACCGACTCGCGGGAGCGCCTACGAGCAGTACTTC. Translating it yields CSASVPTRGSAYEQYF.

The table lists this clonotype with many counts. The chain uses TRBV6-5 and TRBJ2-5; no firm D call. The germline V gene encodes CDR1 MNHEY and CDR2 SVGAGI. Trimming shortened V by 6 bases and J by 6 bases, and 14 bases separated the two germline ends. CDR3 length equals 13 residues. Written as DNA, the CDR3 is TGTGCCAGCAGCCTGCCGGTAGGGAAGACCCAGTACTTC. As protein: CASSLPVGKTQYF.

The chain's CDR3 is CASSSPRTPLSEQYF. CDR3 bases: TGTGCCAGCAGCTCCCCGCGGACTCCGTTATCCGAGCAGTACTTC. V gene TRBV7-2 combines with J gene TRBJ2-4, with TRBD2 as a possible D gene (5 bases). The better agreement between TRBJ2-7 and the DNA end casts doubt on the J call. CDR1 is SGHTA and CDR2 is FQGNSA in the germline V gene. This CDR3 has 15 residues.

V usage is TRBV10-2 and J usage is TRBJ2-3, with TRBD2 matching over 10 bases. The V and J ends lost 1 base and 4 bases, in that order; junction bases with no gene match: 11. The CDR3 runs to 18 residues. CDR1 and CDR2 (germline): WSHSY, SAAADI. CDR3 bases: TGCGCCAGCAGTGAGTTGATACTTAGCGGGAGGAAGGCAGATACGCAGTATTTT. Its translation is CASSELILSGRKADTQYF.

This clonotype has more than one count but fewer than ten. The rearrangement links TRBV15 to TRBJ1-2; D gene uncertain. Germline CDR1 and CDR2: LNHNV and YYDKDF (reference sequence). CDR3 length equals 13 residues. Trimming took off 5 bases at V and 6 bases at J, with 13 bases between the two ends. CDR3 nucleotides: TGTGCCACCAGCGAGAGGGAGGGAGATGGCTACACCTTC. Its translation: CATSEREGDGYTF.

This clonotype was detected only once. The rearrangement joins TRBV5-1 to TRBJ2-1; maybe TRBD2 (6 bases). This CDR3 is built from 15 residues. V was shortened by 0 bases and J by 10 bases, with 17 bases between the two germline ends. Germline V gene sequence: CDR1 SGHRS, CDR2 YFSETQ. CDR3 in DNA: TGCGCCAGCAGCTTGGGGGCCTTTGGGGGGTTCGAGCAGTTCTTC. It translates to CASSLGAFGGFEQFF.

A note on this clonotype: One end of the junction is discordant with germline, which a read error may explain. The chain links TRBV12-3 or TRBV12-4 to TRBJ1-2, with 7 bases that match TRBD1. The CDR3 has 14 residues. The CDR3 loop reads CATSSGEGADGYTF. CDR3 in DNA: TGTGCCACCAGTTCGGGGGAGGGGGCAGATGGCTACACCTTC.

This clonotype was picked up a small number of times. This chain joins TRBV11-3 and TRBJ2-6; 9 bases line up with TRBD1. Per germline, CDR1 SGHNT and CDR2 YENEEA. With V trimmed by 1 base and J by 4 bases, 8 bases remained unmatched. CDR3 length equals 18 residues. CDR3 in amino acids: CASSLGPGQGSGANVLTF. The DNA for the CDR3 is TGTGCCAGCAGCTTAGGGCCGGGACAGGGAAGCGGGGCCAACGTCCTGACTTTC.

The chain couples TRBV5-4 to TRBJ2-3; 7 positions agree with TRBD1. V shed 4 bases, J shed 2 bases, and the junction held 10 bases outside the gene matches. Per the germline V gene, CDR1 is SGHNT and CDR2 is YYREEE (reference sequence). This CDR3 spans 16 amino acids. The CDR3 reads CASSPRGQAYTDTQYF. Written as DNA, the CDR3 is TGTGCCAGCAGCCCTCGAGGACAGGCCTACACAGATACGCAGTATTTT. Based on the CDR3 plus reference TRBV5-4 and TRBJ2-3, the full variable domain is ETGVTQSPTHLIKTRGQQVTLRCSSQSGHNTVSWYQQALGQGPQFIFQYYREEENGRGNFPPRFSGLQFPNYSSELNVNALELDDSALYLCASSPRGQAYTDTQYFGPGTRLTVL.

The rearrangement links TRBV5-1 to TRBJ2-7; 9 bases match TRBD2. The CDR3 runs 16 residues. Germline CDR1 and CDR2: SGHRS and YFSETQ. After removal of 0 bases from V and 6 bases from J, the junction contained 10 bases not matched to a gene. The DNA for the CDR3 is TGCGCCAGCAGCTTGGTGGCTAGCGGGAAGAATGGCGAGCAGTACTTC. It codes for CASSLVASGKNGEQYF.

This clonotype was seen a few times. This chain links TRBV6-6 with TRBJ1-1, with a weak D call TRBD1 (5 bases). Per the germline V gene, CDR1 is MNHNY and CDR2 is SVGAGI (reference sequence). The ends were cut back, 2 bases at V and 2 bases at J, with 12 bases in the middle. There are 15 residues in the CDR3. As DNA, the CDR3 is TGTGCCAGCAGTTACGCGGGGGTCGAAAACACTGAAGCTTTCTTT. Its protein is CASSYAGVENTEAFF.

This clonotype was counted ten times or more. The chain combines TRBV12-3 or TRBV12-4 with TRBJ2-6, with 7 bases lining up with TRBD1. The CDR3 spans 16 residues. V lost 1 base, J lost 4 bases, and 4 bases stayed unmatched. The CDR3 here is CASSLGRGRGANVLTF. The CDR3 DNA sequence: TGTGCCAGCAGTTTAGGAAGGGGGCGGGGGGCCAACGTCCTGACTTTC.

This clonotype was counted ten times or more. The chain uses TRBV9 and TRBJ2-5, with D perhaps TRBD2 (5 bases). V gave up 4 bases and J gave up 5 bases, with 15 bases separating them. From germline, CDR1 is SGDLS and CDR2 YYNGEE. This CDR3 has 14 amino acids. The CDR3 nucleotides are TGTGCCAGCAGCCCCCGAGGACGAGGGGAGACCCAGTACTTC. Its protein product is CASSPRGRGETQYF.

The sample holds a few counts of this clonotype. The V gene is TRBV28, the J gene TRBJ2-2; D may be TRBD1 or TRBD2 (6 bases each). Trimming took 3 bases from V and 0 from J, leaving 8 bases between them. The germline V gene has CDR1 MDHEN and CDR2 SYDVKM. The CDR3 is 15 amino acids. Written as DNA, the CDR3 is TGTGCCAGCAGTTTGAGGGGGGCGAACACCGGGGAGCTGTTTTTT. Translated, it gives CASSLRGANTGELFF.